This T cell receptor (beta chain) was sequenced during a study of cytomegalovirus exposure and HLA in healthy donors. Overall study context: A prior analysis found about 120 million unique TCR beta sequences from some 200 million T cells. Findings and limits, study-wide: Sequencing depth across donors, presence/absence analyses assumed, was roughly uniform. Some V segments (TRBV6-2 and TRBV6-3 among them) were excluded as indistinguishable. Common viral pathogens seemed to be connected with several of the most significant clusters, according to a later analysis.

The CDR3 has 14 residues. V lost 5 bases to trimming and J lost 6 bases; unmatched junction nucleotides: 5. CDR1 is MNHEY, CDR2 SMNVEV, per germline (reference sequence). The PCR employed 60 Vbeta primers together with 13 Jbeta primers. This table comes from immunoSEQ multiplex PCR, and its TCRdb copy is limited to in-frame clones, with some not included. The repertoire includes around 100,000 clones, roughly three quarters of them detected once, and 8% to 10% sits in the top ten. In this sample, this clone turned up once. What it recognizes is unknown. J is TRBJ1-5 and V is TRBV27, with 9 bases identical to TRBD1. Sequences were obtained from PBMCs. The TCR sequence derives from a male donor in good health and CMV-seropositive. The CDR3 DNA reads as TGTGCCAGCAGTCTGGGACAGGGACGTCAGCCCCAGCATTTT. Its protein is CASSLGQGRQPQHF.